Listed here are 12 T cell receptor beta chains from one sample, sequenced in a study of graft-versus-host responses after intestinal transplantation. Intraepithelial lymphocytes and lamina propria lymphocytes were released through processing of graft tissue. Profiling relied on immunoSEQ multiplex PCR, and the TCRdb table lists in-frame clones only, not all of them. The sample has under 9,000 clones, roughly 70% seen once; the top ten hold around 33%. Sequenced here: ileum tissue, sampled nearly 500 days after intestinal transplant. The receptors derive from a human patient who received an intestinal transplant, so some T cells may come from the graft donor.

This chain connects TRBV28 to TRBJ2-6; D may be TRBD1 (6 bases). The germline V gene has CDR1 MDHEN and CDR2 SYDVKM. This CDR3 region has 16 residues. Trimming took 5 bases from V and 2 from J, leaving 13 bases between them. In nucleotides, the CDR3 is TGTGCCAGCAGTCGCCGCCCAGGGGCTGGGGCCAACGTCCTGACTTTC. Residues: CASSRRPGAGANVLTF.

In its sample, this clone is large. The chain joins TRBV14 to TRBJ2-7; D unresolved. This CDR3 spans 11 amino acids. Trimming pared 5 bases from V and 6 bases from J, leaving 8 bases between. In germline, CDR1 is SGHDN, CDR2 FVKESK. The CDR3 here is CASSEWREQYF. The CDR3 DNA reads TGTGCCAGCAGCGAATGGCGCGAGCAGTACTTC. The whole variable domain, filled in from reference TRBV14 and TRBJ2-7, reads EAGVTQFPSHSVIEKGQTVTLRCDPISGHDNLYWYRRVMGKEIKFLLHFVKESKQDESGMPNNRFLAERTGGTYSTLKVQPAELEDSGVYFCASSEWREQYFGPGTRLTVT.

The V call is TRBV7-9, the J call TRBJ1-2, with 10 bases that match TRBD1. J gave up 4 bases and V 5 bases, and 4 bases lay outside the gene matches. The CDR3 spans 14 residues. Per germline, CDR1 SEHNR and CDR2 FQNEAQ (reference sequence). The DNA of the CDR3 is TGTGCCAGCAGCAGGGGGGACAGGGGCTATGGCTACACCTTC. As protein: CASSRGDRGYGYTF.

CDR3 DNA sequence: TGTGCCACCAGCAACACCCGGGAGGCTTACAATGAGCAGTTCTTC. It translates to CATSNTREAYNEQFF. The rearrangement uses TRBV15 and TRBJ2-1, with TRBD2 matching over 7 bases. Trimming cost V 4 bases and J 4 bases; bases outside gene matches: 7. The CDR3 extends over 15 amino acids. Germline-derived CDR1 and CDR2 are LNHNV and YYDKDF (reference sequence).

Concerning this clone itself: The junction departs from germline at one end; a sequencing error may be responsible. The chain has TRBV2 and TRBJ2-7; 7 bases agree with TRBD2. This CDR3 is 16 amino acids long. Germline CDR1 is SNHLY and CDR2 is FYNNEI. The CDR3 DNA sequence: TGTGCCAGCAGTGCCGAGCGGGACTTAAGCTCCTACGGGCAGTACTTC. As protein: CASSAERDLSSYGQYF.

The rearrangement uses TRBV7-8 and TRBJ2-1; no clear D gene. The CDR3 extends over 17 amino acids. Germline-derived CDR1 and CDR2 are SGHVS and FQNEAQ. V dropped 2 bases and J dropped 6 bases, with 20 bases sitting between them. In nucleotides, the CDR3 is TGTGCCAGCAGCTTAACTGGCGGACGAACCCTTCCCAATGAGCAGTTCTTC. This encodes CASSLTGGRTLPNEQFF.

CDR3 sequence reads: CASSYSRQINEKLFF. CDR3 coding DNA: TGTGCCAGCAGTTACTCGAGGCAAATCAATGAAAAACTGTTTTTT. The genes are TRBV6-5 and TRBJ1-4; no firm D call. The CDR3 is 15 residues long. V lost 0 bases and J lost 5, with 10 bases in between. CDR1 is MNHEY, CDR2 SVGAGI, per germline.

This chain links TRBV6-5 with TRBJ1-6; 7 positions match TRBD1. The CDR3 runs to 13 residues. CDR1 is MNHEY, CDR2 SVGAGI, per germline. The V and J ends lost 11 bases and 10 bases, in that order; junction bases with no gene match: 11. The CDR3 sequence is CAAQGGTGSPLHF. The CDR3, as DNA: TGTGCCGCCCAAGGGGGCACTGGGTCACCCCTCCACTTT.

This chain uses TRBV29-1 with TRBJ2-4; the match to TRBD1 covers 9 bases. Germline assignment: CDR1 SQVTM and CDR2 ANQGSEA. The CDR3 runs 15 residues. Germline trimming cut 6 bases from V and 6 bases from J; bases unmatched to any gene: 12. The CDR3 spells CSVRGGQGGGNIQYF. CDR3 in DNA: TGCAGCGTCCGAGGGGGACAGGGAGGTGGAAACATTCAGTACTTC.

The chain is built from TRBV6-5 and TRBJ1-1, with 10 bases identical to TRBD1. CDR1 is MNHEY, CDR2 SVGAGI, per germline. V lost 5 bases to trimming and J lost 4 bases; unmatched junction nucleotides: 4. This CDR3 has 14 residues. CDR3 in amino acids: CASSRGQGGTEAFF. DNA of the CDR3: TGTGCCAGCAGTAGAGGACAGGGGGGCACTGAAGCTTTCTTT.

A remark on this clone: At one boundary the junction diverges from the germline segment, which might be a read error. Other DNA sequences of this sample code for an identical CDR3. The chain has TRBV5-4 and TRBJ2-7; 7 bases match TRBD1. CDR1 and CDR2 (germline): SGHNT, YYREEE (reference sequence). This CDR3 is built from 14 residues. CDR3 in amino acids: CASSQGQAGALQYF. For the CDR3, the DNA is TGCGCCAGCAGCCAAGGACAGGCAGGAGCTCTCCAATACTTC. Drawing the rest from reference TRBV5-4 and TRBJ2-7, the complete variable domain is ETGVTQSPTHLIKTRGQQVTLRCSSQSGHNTVSWYQQALGQGPQFIFQYYREEENGRGNFPPRFSGLQFPNYSSELNVNALELDDSALYLCASSQGQAGALQYFGPGTRLTVT.

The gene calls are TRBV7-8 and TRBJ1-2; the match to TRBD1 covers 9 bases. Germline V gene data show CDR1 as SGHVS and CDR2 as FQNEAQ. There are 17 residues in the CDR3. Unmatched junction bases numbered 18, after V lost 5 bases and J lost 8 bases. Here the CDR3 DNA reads TGTGCCAGCAGCCTGGACAGGGGCGCCCTTAGAGGCGGGGGCTACACCTTC. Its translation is CASSLDRGALRGGGYTF.